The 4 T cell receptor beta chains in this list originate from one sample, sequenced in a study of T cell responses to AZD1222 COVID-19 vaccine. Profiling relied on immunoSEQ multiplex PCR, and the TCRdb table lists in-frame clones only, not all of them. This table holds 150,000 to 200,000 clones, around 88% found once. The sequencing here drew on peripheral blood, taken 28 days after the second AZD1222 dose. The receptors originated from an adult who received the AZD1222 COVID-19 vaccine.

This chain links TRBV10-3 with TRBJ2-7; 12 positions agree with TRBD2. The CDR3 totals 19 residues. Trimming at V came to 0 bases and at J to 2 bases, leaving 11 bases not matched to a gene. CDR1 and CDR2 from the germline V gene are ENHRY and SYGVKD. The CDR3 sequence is CAISESWASGGAKAYEQYF. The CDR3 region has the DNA TGTGCCATCAGTGAGTCTTGGGCTAGCGGGGGGGCCAAAGCCTACGAGCAGTACTTC.

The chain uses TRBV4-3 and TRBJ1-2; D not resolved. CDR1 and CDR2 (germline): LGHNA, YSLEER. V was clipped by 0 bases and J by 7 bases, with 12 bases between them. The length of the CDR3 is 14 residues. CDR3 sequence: CASSQDSGVPGYTF. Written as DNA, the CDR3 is TGCGCCAGCAGCCAAGATAGCGGGGTGCCTGGCTACACCTTC.

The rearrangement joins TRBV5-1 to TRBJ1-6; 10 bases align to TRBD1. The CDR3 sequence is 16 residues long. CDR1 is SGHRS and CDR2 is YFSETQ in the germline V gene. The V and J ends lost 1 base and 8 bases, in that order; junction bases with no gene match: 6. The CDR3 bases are TGCGCCAGCAGCTTGATCGGGACAGGGGACGATTCACCCCTCCACTTT. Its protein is CASSLIGTGDDSPLHF.

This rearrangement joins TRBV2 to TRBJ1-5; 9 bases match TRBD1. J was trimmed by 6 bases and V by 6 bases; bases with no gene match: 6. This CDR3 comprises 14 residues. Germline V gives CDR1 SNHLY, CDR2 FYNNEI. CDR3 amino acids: CASRTGQGTQPQHF. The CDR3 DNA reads TGTGCCAGCAGGACCGGACAGGGGACTCAGCCCCAGCATTTT.